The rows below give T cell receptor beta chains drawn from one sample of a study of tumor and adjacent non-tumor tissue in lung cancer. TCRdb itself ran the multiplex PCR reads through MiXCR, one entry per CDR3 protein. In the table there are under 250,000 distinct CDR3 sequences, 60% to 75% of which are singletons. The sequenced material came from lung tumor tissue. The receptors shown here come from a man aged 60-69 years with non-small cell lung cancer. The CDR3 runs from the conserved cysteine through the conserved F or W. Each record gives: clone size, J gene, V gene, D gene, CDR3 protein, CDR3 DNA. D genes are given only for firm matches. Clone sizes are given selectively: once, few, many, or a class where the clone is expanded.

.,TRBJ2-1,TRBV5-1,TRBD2,CASSLRTSGGARVADNKQFF,TGCGCCAGCAGCTTGAGAACTAGCGGGGGGGCTAGGGTCGCGGATAATAAGCAGTTCTTC
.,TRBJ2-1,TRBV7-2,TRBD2,CASSLAQSGTNKQLF,TGTGCCAGCAGCTTAGCGCAGAGCGGGACCAATAAGCAGCTCTTC
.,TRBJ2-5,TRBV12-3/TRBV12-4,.,CAISLGLSGKETQYF,TGTGCCATCAGCCTAGGACTATCGGGGAAGGAGACCCAGTACTTC
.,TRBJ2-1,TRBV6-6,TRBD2,CASSPVGGSSYNEQFF,TGTGCCAGTAGCCCCGTGGGGGGGAGCTCCTACAATGAGCAGTTCTTC
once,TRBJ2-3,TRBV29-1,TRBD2,CSVSLRSGRAYTQYF,TGCAGCGTCTCACTAAGAAGCGGGAGGGCTTATACGCAGTATTTT
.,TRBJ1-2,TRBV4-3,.,CASSQVPSGTPDYGYTF,TGCGCCAGCAGCCAAGTGCCCTCCGGGACTCCCGACTATGGCTACACCTTC
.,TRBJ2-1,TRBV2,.,CANTRYNEQFF,TGTGCCAACACCCGCTACAATGAGCAGTTCTTC
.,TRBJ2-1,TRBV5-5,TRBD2,CASSPGRTSGSIEQFF,TGTGCCAGCAGCCCTGGGCGGACTAGCGGGAGCATTGAGCAGTTCTTC
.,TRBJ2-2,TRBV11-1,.,CASSRVKGIGELFF,TGTGCCAGCAGCCGAGTGAAAGGGATCGGGGAACTGTTTTTT
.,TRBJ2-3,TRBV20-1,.,CSAPQQQGPDTQYF,TGCAGTGCTCCTCAACAACAGGGACCAGATACGCAGTATTTT
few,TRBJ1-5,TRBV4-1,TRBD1,CASSPDTGGSNQPQHF,TGCGCCAGCAGCCCCGATACAGGGGGGAGCAATCAGCCCCAGCATTTT
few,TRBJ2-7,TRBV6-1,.,CASSPRTPSYEQYF,TGTGCCAGCAGTCCCCGGACACCCAGCTACGAGCAGTACTTC
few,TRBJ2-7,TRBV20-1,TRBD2,CSASQLAGVYEQYF,TGCAGTGCTAGCCAACTAGCGGGAGTTTACGAGCAGTACTTC
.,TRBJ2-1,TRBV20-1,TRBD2,CSAIPGLAFHEQFF,TGCAGTGCTATCCCTGGACTAGCGTTCCATGAGCAGTTCTTC
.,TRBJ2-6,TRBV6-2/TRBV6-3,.,CASSYHNAGANALTF,TGTGCCAGCAGTTACCATAACGCTGGGGCCAACGCCCTGACTTTC
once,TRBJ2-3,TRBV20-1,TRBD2,CSAIDPSGRPDTQYF,TGCAGTGCTATAGATCCGAGCGGGAGACCAGATACGCAGTATTTT
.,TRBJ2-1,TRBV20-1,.,CSARGQLGQFF,TGCAGTGCTAGAGGACAGTTGGGGCAGTTCTTC